This TCR beta chain was documented in a study of cytomegalovirus exposure and HLA in healthy donors. Trimming removed 2 bases from V and 5 bases from J; junction bases left unmatched: 5. CDR1 and CDR2 from the germline V gene are MDHEN and SYDVKM. There are 14 residues in the CDR3. Researchers ran the PCR with 60 Vbeta and 13 Jbeta primers. TCRdb's copy holds only in-frame clones and misses some; the assay was immunoSEQ multiplex PCR. The sample yields approximately 290,000 clones, 75% to 85% seen once. The study's findings and limits: Exclusion as indistinguishable affected some V segments, including TRBV6-2 and TRBV6-3. Cytomegalovirus association was listed for approximately 150 TCR beta chains. Earlier findings revealed that most TCR beta V segments proved productive either about 87% or about 30% of the time.

About this clone itself: Its target is unknown.

The V gene is TRBV28, the J gene TRBJ2-7; 8 bases are a match to TRBD1. The receptor's source is a girl aged 2-10 years in good health and CMV-seronegative. Sequenced: PBMCs. The chain's CDR3 is CASSLATGVHEQYF. CDR3 nucleotide sequence: TGTGCCAGCAGTTTAGCGACAGGGGTTCACGAGCAGTACTTC.